This TCR beta chain was sequenced during a study of OX40 agonist ivuxolimab in advanced cancers. Overall study results and limits: Among the nonresponders, some also had low normalized T-cell clonal expansion. Individuals who were partial responders at 0.1-3.0 mg/kg had clonal expansion that ranked among the lowest.

The V gene end was trimmed by 6 bases and the J gene end by 5 bases; junction bases not matched to a gene: 5. The CDR3 has 14 residues. Germline V lookup: CDR1 SGHTA, CDR2 FQGNSA. Generated by immunoSEQ multiplex PCR, the TCRdb table keeps only in-frame clones and is missing some. The profile shows about 42,000 clones, over 65% of them singletons. For this clone: Its antigen is not identified.

The chain carries TRBV7-2 and TRBJ1-5; the match to TRBD1 covers 9 bases. The sequence came from an adult with an advanced solid tumor such as melanoma, head and neck, liver or kidney cancer. Sequencing was performed on CD4+ or CD8+ T cells sorted from blood, taken in a trial of the OX40 agonist ivuxolimab. DNA for the CDR3: TGTGCCAGCAGTACAGGGGGCTCTCATCAGCCCCAGCATTTT. Translated: CASSTGGSHQPQHF.